This T cell receptor (beta chain) was recovered during a study of T cell responses to AZD1222 COVID-19 vaccine. This CDR3 spans 13 amino acids. Germline V lookup: CDR1 SNHLY, CDR2 FYNNEI. V dropped 6 bases and J dropped 0 bases, with 9 bases sitting between them. The method was immunoSEQ multiplex PCR; TCRdb's version includes in-frame clones alone and lacks a portion of them. This sample has about 100,000 clones, with approximately 91% found just once. Of note for this clone: Its antigen remains unidentified.

Broader study findings: The donor cohort was predominantly white British with a female majority, and clonal diversity may have been underestimated. When two AZD1222 doses had been given, Spike-specific TCR breadth and depth rose. Researchers report vaccine-associated CD4 TCRs spanning spike, with dominance at 160-218 and 743-854.

The material was peripheral blood, obtained on day 0 of AZD1222 vaccination. V is TRBV2 and J is TRBJ2-7; no firm D call. The clonotype originates from an adult in good health. Here the CDR3 DNA reads TGTGCCAGCAGAGACTGGAGCTCCTACGAGCAGTACTTC. Its translation: CASRDWSSYEQYF.